The entry that follows covers one TCR beta chain sequence. What it binds is not known. The sample comes from a study of type 1 and type 2 diabetes patients. General study points: Some HECs seen only in T1D might also appear in more T2D or control samples.

The PCR template was genomic DNA. A primer set of 30 forward and 13 reverse primers amplified the CDR3. Via MiXCR, TCRdb re-called the multiplex PCR reads, giving one row per CDR3 protein. The profile shows 250,000 or so distinct CDR3 sequences, around 47% of them singletons. This CDR3 has 16 residues. The V gene's germline CDR1 is SNHLY and CDR2 FYNNEI. The germline V and J ends were trimmed by 4 bases and 1 base, with 16 bases remaining between them. Each participant gave ten milliliters of peripheral blood. Material for sequencing was peripheral blood mononuclear cells (PBMCs). This sequence originates from a man between 18 and 35 years old with type 2 diabetes. The J gene is TRBJ1-1, the V gene TRBV2, with D tentatively TRBD1 (5 bases). CDR3 region: CASSAPGRGANTEAFF. Here the CDR3 DNA reads TGTGCCAGCAGTGCCCCGGGGCGGGGAGCGAACACTGAAGCTTTCTTT.